The source of this T cell receptor beta chain is a study of shared clonotypes between healthy human individuals. Germline CDR1 and CDR2: SGHTA and FQGNSA. The CDR3 totals 15 residues. V gave up 5 bases and J gave up 1 base; unmatched junction bases: 5. Assay used: immunoSEQ multiplex PCR; TCRdb lists only in-frame clones, some missing. Of about 1.1 million clones in the sample, about 72% were seen once. Sequencing input: memory CD4+ T cells from PBMCs. Subset specified: CD45RA-negative fraction. The gene calls are TRBV7-2 and TRBJ1-3; TRBD1 aligns across 7 bases. The TCR sequence derives from a man aged 18-30 years in good health. Some clones in this sample may be carry-over from other donors' samples. The CDR3 here is CASSPTGVSGNTIYF. The DNA of the CDR3 is TGTGCCAGCAGCCCTACAGGGGTTTCTGGAAACACCATATATTTT.